One T cell receptor (beta chain) is described in this entry. Its antigen is still unknown. A single record per CDR3 protein comes from TCRdb applying MiXCR to the 5' RACE reads. The sample holds 300,000 to 400,000 distinct CDR3 sequences, around 22% seen once. Germline lookup yields CDR1 DFQATT and CDR2 SNEGSKA (reference sequence). The CDR3 consists of 12 residues. V lost 7 bases to trimming and J lost 2 bases, with 9 bases between them. This specimen belongs to a study of CD8 T cells in ankylosing spondylitis. Whole-study findings and limits: One TCR beta motif, made up of eight highly homologous variants, appeared characteristic of ankylosing spondylitis blood.

The rearrangement uses TRBV20-1 and TRBJ1-3, with D unresolved. The sample was blood, either unsorted or a sorted T cell fraction (not recorded which). This receptor was taken from a male donor with ankylosing spondylitis. The CDR3 bases are TGCAGTGTCAGGCAGGCTGGAAACACCATATATTTT. Translated: CSVRQAGNTIYF.